This T cell receptor (beta chain) was found in a study of T cells after yellow fever vaccination. TCRdb called the 5' RACE reads again in MiXCR, with one record for every CDR3 protein. The sample holds some 500,000 distinct CDR3 sequences; about 13% are singletons and the top ten take over 12%. V was cut by 0 bases and J by 5 bases, with 14 bases left in between. There are 16 residues in the CDR3. CDR1 is SGHAT and CDR2 is FQNNGV in the germline V gene. The chain links TRBV11-2 to TRBJ2-1; TRBD2 is a possible D gene (6 bases). The source of this sequence is a man in his thirties or forties who received the YFV17D yellow fever vaccine. Sequenced material: PBMCs, taken on the day of the yellow fever booster vaccination. The CDR3, as DNA: TGTGCCAGCAGCTTAGAGGGGGGTCTAATAAACAATGAGCAGTTCTTC. This sequence encodes CASSLEGGLINNEQFF.